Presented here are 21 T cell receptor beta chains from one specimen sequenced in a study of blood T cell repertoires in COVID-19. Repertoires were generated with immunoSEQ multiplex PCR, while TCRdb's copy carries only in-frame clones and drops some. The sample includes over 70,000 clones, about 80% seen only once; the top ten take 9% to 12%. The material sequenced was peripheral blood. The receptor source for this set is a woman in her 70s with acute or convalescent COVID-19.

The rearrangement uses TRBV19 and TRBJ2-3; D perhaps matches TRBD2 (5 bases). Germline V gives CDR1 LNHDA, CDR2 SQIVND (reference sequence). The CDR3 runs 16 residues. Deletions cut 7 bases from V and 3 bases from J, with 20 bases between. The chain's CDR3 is CASIGLGGGRTDTQYF. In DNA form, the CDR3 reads TGTGCCAGTATAGGACTGGGCGGAGGTCGGACAGATACGCAGTATTTT. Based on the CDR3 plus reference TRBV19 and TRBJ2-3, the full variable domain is DGGITQSPKYLFRKEGQNVTLSCEQNLNHDAMYWYRQDPGQGLRLIYYSQIVNDFQKGDIAEGYSVSREKKESFPLTVTSAQKNPTAFYLCASIGLGGGRTDTQYFGPGTRLTVL.

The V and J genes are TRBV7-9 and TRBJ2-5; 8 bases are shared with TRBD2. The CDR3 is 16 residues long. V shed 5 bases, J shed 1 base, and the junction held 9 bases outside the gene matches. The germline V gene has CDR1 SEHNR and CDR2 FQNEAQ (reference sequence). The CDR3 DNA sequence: TGTGCCAGCAGCGGACTAGCAGGAATAACCCAAGAGACCCAGTACTTC. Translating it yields CASSGLAGITQETQYF.

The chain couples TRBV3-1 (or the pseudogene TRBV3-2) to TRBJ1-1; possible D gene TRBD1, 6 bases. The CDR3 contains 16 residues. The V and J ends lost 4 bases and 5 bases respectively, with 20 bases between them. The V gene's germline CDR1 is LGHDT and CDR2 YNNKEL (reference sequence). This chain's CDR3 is CASSLRGGWSRTEAFF. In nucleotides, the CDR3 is TGTGCCAGCAGCCTAAGAGGGGGTTGGTCGAGAACTGAAGCTTTCTTT.

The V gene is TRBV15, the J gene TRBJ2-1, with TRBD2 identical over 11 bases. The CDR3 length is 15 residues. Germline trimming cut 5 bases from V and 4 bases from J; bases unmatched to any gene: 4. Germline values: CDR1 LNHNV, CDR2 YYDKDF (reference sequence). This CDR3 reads CATSPRLAGYNEQFF. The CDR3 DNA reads TGTGCCACCAGCCCACGACTAGCGGGGTACAATGAGCAGTTCTTC.

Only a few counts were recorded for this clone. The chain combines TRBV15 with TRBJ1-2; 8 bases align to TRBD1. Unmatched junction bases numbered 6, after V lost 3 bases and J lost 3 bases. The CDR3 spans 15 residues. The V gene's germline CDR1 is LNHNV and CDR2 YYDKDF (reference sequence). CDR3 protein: CATSREPGQDYGYTF. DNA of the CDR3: TGTGCCACCAGCAGGGAACCGGGACAGGACTATGGCTACACCTTC.

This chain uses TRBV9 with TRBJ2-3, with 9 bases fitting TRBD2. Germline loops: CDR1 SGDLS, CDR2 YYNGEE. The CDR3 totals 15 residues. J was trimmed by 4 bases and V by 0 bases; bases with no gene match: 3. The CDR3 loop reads CASSVGASGADTQYF. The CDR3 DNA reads TGTGCCAGCAGCGTAGGGGCTAGCGGGGCAGATACGCAGTATTTT.

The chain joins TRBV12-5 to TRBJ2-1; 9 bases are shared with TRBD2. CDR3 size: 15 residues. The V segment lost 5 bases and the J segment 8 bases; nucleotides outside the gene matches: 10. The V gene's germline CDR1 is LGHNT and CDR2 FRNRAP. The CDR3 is CASGLGIAGVDEQFF. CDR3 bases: TGTGCTAGTGGTCTTGGGATAGCGGGAGTGGATGAGCAGTTCTTC.

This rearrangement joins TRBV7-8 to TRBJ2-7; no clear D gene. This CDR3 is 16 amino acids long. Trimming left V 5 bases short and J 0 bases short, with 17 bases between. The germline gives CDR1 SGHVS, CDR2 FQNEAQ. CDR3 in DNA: TGTGCCAGCAGCCGTCCCGGTAATCGCGGCTCCTACGAGCAGTACTTC. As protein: CASSRPGNRGSYEQYF.

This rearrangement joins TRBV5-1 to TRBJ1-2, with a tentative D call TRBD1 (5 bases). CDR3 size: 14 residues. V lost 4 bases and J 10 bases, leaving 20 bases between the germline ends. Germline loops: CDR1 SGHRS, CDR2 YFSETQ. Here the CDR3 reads CASSVTGLTRDYTF. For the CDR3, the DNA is TGCGCCAGCAGCGTGACGGGACTAACGCGTGACTACACCTTC.

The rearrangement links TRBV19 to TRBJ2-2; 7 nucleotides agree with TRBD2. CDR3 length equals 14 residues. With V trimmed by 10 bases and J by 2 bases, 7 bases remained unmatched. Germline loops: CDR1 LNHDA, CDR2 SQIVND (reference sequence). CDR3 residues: CATWTSRNTGELFF. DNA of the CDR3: TGTGCCACCTGGACTAGTCGCAACACCGGGGAGCTGTTTTTT.

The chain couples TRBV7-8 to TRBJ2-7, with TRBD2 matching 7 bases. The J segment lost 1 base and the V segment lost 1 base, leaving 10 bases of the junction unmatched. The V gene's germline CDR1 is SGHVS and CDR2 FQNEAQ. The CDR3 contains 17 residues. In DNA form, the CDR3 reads TGTGCCAGCAGCTTAGGGTCGATCAGCGGGATATCCTACGAGCAGTACTTC. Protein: CASSLGSISGISYEQYF.

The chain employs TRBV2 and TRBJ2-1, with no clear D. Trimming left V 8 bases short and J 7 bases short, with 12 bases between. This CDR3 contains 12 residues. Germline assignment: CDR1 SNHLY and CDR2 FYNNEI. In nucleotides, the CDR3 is TGTGCCAGCGCCCTTGAGTTGAATGAGCAGTTCTTC. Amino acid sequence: CASALELNEQFF. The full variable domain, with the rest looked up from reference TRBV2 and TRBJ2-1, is EPEVTQTPSHQVTQMGQEVILRCVPISNHLYFYWYRQILGQKVEFLVSFYNNEISEKSEIFDDQFSVERPDGSNFTLKIRSTKLEDSAMYFCASALELNEQFFGPGTRLTVL.

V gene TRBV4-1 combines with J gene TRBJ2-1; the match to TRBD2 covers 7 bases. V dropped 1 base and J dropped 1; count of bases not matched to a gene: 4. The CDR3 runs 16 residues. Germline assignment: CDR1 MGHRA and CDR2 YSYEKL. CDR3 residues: CASSQGGGGSYNEQFF. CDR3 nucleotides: TGCGCCAGCAGCCAAGGCGGGGGAGGATCCTACAATGAGCAGTTCTTC.

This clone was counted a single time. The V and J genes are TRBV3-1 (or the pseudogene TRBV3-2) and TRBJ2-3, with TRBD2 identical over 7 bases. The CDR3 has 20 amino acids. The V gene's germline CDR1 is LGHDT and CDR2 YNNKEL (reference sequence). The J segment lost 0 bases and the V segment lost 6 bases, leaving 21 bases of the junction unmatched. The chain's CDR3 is CASRRNTIPFRGGSTDTQYF. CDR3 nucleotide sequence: TGTGCCAGCAGACGCAACACAATCCCCTTCCGCGGGGGTAGCACAGATACGCAGTATTTT.

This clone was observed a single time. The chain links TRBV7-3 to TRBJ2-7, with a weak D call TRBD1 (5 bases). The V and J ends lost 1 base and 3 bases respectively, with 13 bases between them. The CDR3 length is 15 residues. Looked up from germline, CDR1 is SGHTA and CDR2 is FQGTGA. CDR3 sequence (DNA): TGTGCCAGCAGCTTAAATCCGACAGACCTCTACGAGCAGTACTTC. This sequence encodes CASSLNPTDLYEQYF.

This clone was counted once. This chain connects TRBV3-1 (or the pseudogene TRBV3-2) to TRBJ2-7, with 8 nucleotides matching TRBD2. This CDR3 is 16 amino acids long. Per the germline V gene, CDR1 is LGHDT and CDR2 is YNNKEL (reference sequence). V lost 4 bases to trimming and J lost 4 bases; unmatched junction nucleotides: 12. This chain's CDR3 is CASSRSGGGLDYEQYF. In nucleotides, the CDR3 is TGTGCCAGCAGCCGCTCTGGCGGGGGGTTAGATTACGAGCAGTACTTC.

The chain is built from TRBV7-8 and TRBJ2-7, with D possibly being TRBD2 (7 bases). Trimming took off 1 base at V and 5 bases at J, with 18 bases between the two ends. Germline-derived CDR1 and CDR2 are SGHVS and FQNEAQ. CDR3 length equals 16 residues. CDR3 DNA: TGTGCCAGCAGCTTAGGAGGGGACTACAGGGTAAACGAGCAGTACTTC. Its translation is CASSLGGDYRVNEQYF.

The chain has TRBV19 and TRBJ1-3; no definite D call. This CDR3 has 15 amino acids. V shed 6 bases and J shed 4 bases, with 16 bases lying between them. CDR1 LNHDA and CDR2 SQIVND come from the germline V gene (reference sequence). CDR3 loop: CASSPTQLHGNTIYF. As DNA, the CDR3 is TGTGCCAGTAGCCCGACACAGCTTCACGGAAACACCATATATTTT.

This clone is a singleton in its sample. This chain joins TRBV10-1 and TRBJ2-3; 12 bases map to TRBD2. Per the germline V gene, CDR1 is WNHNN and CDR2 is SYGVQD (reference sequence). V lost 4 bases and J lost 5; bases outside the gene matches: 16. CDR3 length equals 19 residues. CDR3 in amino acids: CASSGPTARTSGKVDTQYF. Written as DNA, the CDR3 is TGCGCCAGCAGTGGACCAACTGCGAGGACTAGCGGGAAGGTAGATACGCAGTATTTT.

CDR3 residues: CASSTGLAGGVQETQYF. CDR3 bases: TGTGCCAGCTCAACGGGACTAGCGGGGGGGGTCCAAGAGACCCAGTACTTC. The chain joins TRBV18 to TRBJ2-5; 16 positions match TRBD2. CDR3 length: 17 amino acids. The germline V gene has CDR1 KGHSH and CDR2 LQKENI. Unmatched junction bases numbered 4, after V lost 5 bases and J lost 1 base.

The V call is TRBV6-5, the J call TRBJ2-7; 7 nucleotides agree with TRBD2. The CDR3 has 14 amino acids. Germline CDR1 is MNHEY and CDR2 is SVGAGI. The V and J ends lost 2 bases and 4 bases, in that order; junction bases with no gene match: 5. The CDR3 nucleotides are TGTGCCAGCAGTTACGGGGGGGGTGGATACGAGCAGTACTTC. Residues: CASSYGGGGYEQYF.